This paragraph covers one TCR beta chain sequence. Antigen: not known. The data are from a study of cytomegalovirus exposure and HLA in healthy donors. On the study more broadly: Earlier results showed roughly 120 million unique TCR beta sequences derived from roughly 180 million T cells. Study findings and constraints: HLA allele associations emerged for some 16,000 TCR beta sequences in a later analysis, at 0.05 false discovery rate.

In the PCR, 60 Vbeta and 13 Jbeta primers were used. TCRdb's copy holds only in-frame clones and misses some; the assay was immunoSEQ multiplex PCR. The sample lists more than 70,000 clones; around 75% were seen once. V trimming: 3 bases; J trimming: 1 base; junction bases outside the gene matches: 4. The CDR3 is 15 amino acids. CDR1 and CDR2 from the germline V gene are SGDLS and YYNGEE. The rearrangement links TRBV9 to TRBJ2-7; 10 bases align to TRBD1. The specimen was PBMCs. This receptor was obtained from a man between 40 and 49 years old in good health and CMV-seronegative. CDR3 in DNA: TGTGCCAGCAGCGCGGGACAGGGGCTTTCCTACGAGCAGTACTTC. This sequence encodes CASSAGQGLSYEQYF.